The 26 T cell receptor beta chains presented below share a single source sample, sequenced in a study of T cell responses to AZD1222 COVID-19 vaccine. Repertoires were generated with immunoSEQ multiplex PCR, while TCRdb's copy carries only in-frame clones and drops some. The table records 150,000 or so clones, 88% of them present only once. Sequenced here: peripheral blood, sampled on day 0 of AZD1222 vaccination. These TCRs come from an adult in good health.

The rearrangement links TRBV7-8 to TRBJ1-2, with unresolved D. CDR1 is SGHVS, CDR2 FQNEAQ, per germline. This CDR3 has 14 amino acids. V dropped 3 bases and J dropped 8 bases, with 16 bases sitting between them. CDR3 residues: CASSLDRVTGGYTF. The CDR3, as DNA: TGTGCCAGCAGCTTGGACCGGGTAACCGGGGGCTACACCTTC. Variable domain in full (rest from reference TRBV7-8 and TRBJ1-2): GAGVSQSPRYKVAKRGQDVALRCDPISGHVSLFWYQQALGQGPEFLTYFQNEAQLDKSGLPSDRFFAERPEGSVSTLKIQRTQQEDSAVYLCASSLDRVTGGYTFGSGTRLTVV.

The rearrangement links TRBV27 to TRBJ2-3, with TRBD2 matching 8 bases. Germline V gives CDR1 MNHEY, CDR2 SMNVEV (reference sequence). The CDR3 runs to 17 residues. V lost 5 bases to trimming and J lost 1 base; unmatched junction nucleotides: 11. In nucleotides, the CDR3 is TGTGCCAGCAGTCCTAGTCCAATGCGGGGGGGCACAGATACGCAGTATTTT. It yields the protein CASSPSPMRGGTDTQYF.

This chain joins TRBV6-2 or TRBV6-3 and TRBJ2-7, with D hard to call. This CDR3 region has 14 residues. Germline V gene data show CDR1 as MNHEY and CDR2 as SVGEGT. Trimming removed 5 bases from V and 6 bases from J, with 17 bases in between. CDR3 DNA: TGTGCCAGCAGTCAACATCGATCCGTCGCCGAGCAGTACTTC. This encodes CASSQHRSVAEQYF.

The chain is built from TRBV9 and TRBJ2-1; D may correspond to TRBD1 or TRBD2 (5 bases each). Trimming cost V 5 bases and J 5 bases, with 17 bases left between them. The CDR3 has 15 amino acids. Germline-derived CDR1 and CDR2 are SGDLS and YYNGEE. The CDR3 reads CASSEGNWANNEQFF. The CDR3 coding sequence is TGTGCCAGCAGTGAGGGGAATTGGGCTAACAATGAGCAGTTCTTC. Variable domain in full (rest from reference TRBV9 and TRBJ2-1): DSGVTQTPKHLITATGQRVTLRCSPRSGDLSVYWYQQSLDQGLQFLIQYYNGEERAKGNILERFSAQQFPDLHSELNLSSLELGDSALYFCASSEGNWANNEQFFGPGTRLTVL.

This clone occurred once. The chain joins TRBV5-6 to TRBJ2-5; 7 bases are shared with TRBD1. The CDR3 contains 15 residues. Germline loops: CDR1 SGHDT, CDR2 YYEEEE. V lost 0 bases and J lost 5; bases outside the gene matches: 7. DNA for the CDR3: TGTGCCAGCAGCTTGGAAAGGGGACAGCGCGAGACCCAGTACTTC. This translates into CASSLERGQRETQYF.

This chain joins TRBV4-3 and TRBJ1-6, with D unclear. V was trimmed by 0 bases and J by 16 bases, leaving 25 bases between them. The V gene's germline CDR1 is LGHNA and CDR2 YSLEER. CDR3 length equals 17 residues. CDR3 protein: CASSQDRTAGPVIYLHF. CDR3 nucleotide sequence: TGCGCCAGCAGCCAAGATCGTACGGCAGGCCCAGTAATCTATCTCCACTTT.

The genes are TRBV5-6 and TRBJ2-3; 11 nucleotides match TRBD2. The CDR3 loop spans 16 amino acids. Germline lookup yields CDR1 SGHDT and CDR2 YYEEEE. Trimming took 1 base from V and 3 from J; bases not matched to a gene: 4. The CDR3 loop is CASSLTSGGRTDTQYF. In DNA, the CDR3 is TGTGCCAGCAGCTTGACTAGCGGGGGAAGGACAGATACGCAGTATTTT.

The genes are TRBV6-5 and TRBJ1-5, with TRBD1 matching over 10 bases. V gave up 5 bases and J gave up 6 bases; unmatched junction bases: 7. Germline CDR1 reads MNHEY; CDR2 reads SVGAGI. There are 15 residues in the CDR3. The chain's CDR3 is CASSKTGGVGQPQHF. The CDR3 coding sequence is TGTGCCAGCAGTAAGACAGGGGGCGTCGGTCAGCCCCAGCATTTT.

There are a few counts of this clone. The chain combines TRBV3-1 (or the pseudogene TRBV3-2) with TRBJ1-1, with 8 bases lining up with TRBD1. The CDR3 is 16 residues long. The junction had 7 bases not matched to a gene; V was cut back by 0 bases and J by 4 bases. From germline, CDR1 is LGHDT and CDR2 YNNKEL (reference sequence). This CDR3 is CASSQDPRGPATEAFF. The CDR3 coding sequence is TGTGCCAGCAGCCAAGATCCCAGGGGGCCGGCCACTGAAGCTTTCTTT.

The V and J genes are TRBV7-9 and TRBJ2-7; 8 bases agree with TRBD2. Per germline, CDR1 SEHNR and CDR2 FQNEAQ (reference sequence). The CDR3 is made up of 15 amino acids. V was pared by 5 bases and J by 0 bases, with 6 bases of the junction left unmatched. The CDR3 loop is CASSGRAGDSYEQYF. The CDR3 DNA reads as TGTGCCAGCAGCGGACGAGCGGGGGACTCCTACGAGCAGTACTTC. Full variable domain (remainder filled in from reference TRBV7-9 and TRBJ2-7): DTGVSQNPRHKITKRGQNVTFRCDPISEHNRLYWYRQTLGQGPEFLTYFQNEAQLEKSRLLSDRFSAERPKGSFSTLEIQRTEQGDSAMYLCASSGRAGDSYEQYFGPGTRLTVT.

This sequence joins TRBV5-1 and TRBJ2-7, with a tentative D call TRBD2 (7 bases). The CDR3 totals 15 residues. CDR1 and CDR2 (germline): SGHRS, YFSETQ. Trimming pared 1 base from V and 6 bases from J, leaving 17 bases between. Written as DNA, the CDR3 is TGCGCCAGCAGCTTGTCTGCGGGGGCGACGGGCGAGCAGTACTTC. Protein sequence: CASSLSAGATGEQYF.

This chain uses TRBV7-2 with TRBJ2-5; 8 nucleotides align to TRBD2. The V gene's germline CDR1 is SGHTA and CDR2 FQGNSA. CDR3 length: 17 amino acids. Trimming removed 1 base from V and 2 bases from J; junction bases left unmatched: 9. The CDR3, as DNA: TGTGCCAGCAGCTTAGTTGGTAGCGGGGACCTTCAAGAGACCCAGTACTTC. This codes for CASSLVGSGDLQETQYF.

The V call is TRBV6-6, the J call TRBJ2-7; TRBD2 is a possible D gene (7 bases). Per the germline V gene, CDR1 is MNHNY and CDR2 is SVGAGI (reference sequence). This CDR3 contains 13 residues. The V end was cut by 2 bases, the J end by 6 bases, with 11 bases between. The CDR3 sequence is CASSYRGEGEQYF. The CDR3 nucleotides read TGTGCCAGCAGTTACAGGGGGGAGGGCGAGCAGTACTTC.

The V call is TRBV6-5, the J call TRBJ2-1; TRBD2 matches 9 bases. The junction had 9 bases not matched to a gene; V was cut back by 5 bases and J by 10 bases. CDR1 is MNHEY, CDR2 SVGAGI, per germline. This CDR3 has 14 residues. CDR3 DNA sequence: TGTGCCAGCAGTAGCGGGGGGACGCCCCTCGAGCAGTTCTTC. The encoded protein is CASSSGGTPLEQFF.

The chain recombines TRBV5-1 with TRBJ2-1, with 11 bases aligning to TRBD1. The CDR3 length is 15 residues. V trimming: 0 bases; J trimming: 6 bases; junction bases outside the gene matches: 2. Germline V gene data show CDR1 as SGHRS and CDR2 as YFSETQ. Here the CDR3 DNA reads TGCGCCAGCAGCTTGGCCGGACAGGGGGCCAATGAGCAGTTCTTC. It is translated as CASSLAGQGANEQFF.

The V and J genes are TRBV11-2 and TRBJ2-3; 8 bases are shared with TRBD2. Germline V lookup: CDR1 SGHAT, CDR2 FQNNGV. The CDR3 length is 16 residues. Trimming took 1 base from V and 2 from J; bases not matched to a gene: 5. The DNA for the CDR3 is TGTGCCAGCAGCTTAGGGGTAGCGGGACACACAGATACGCAGTATTTT. Amino acid sequence: CASSLGVAGHTDTQYF.

The chain employs TRBV6-4 and TRBJ2-3; 11 nucleotides line up with TRBD2. The CDR3 has 16 amino acids. The V gene's germline CDR1 is MRHNA and CDR2 SNTAGT. V was pared by 3 bases and J by 2 bases, with 4 bases of the junction left unmatched. In DNA form, the CDR3 reads TGTGCCAGCAGTGAAGCTAGCGGGGGGCCCACAGATACGCAGTATTTT. Translation: CASSEASGGPTDTQYF.

CDR3 sequence (DNA): TGTGCCAGCAGTGACCAGCTCAACTCCTACGAGCAGTACTTC. Amino acid sequence: CASSDQLNSYEQYF. The rearrangement uses TRBV2 and TRBJ2-7, with unresolved D. The V end lost 3 bases, the J end lost 0 bases, and 9 bases lay between the germline ends. CDR1 is SNHLY and CDR2 is FYNNEI in the germline V gene. The CDR3 is made up of 14 amino acids.

The chain combines TRBV7-9 with TRBJ1-5; D is undetermined. The CDR3 extends over 14 amino acids. Germline-derived CDR1 and CDR2 are SEHNR and FQNEAQ (reference sequence). The V and J ends lost 1 base and 4 bases respectively, with 8 bases between them. The CDR3: CASSLGGTNQPQHF. CDR3 sequence (DNA): TGTGCCAGCAGCTTAGGAGGTACTAATCAGCCCCAGCATTTT.

The V gene is TRBV6-6, the J gene TRBJ2-7; D is undetermined. This CDR3 comprises 13 residues. Germline CDR1 and CDR2: MNHNY and SVGAGI (reference sequence). The V gene lost 3 bases and the J gene lost 2 bases, with 8 bases spanning the gap. As DNA, the CDR3 is TGTGCCAGCAGTTATCTGATAGCCTACGAGCAGTACTTC. Amino acid sequence: CASSYLIAYEQYF.

The gene calls are TRBV6-5 and TRBJ2-7; 7 nucleotides match TRBD1. Germline CDR1 reads MNHEY; CDR2 reads SVGAGI. V shed 5 bases and J 2 bases; nucleotides not matched to a gene: 6. This CDR3 spans 14 amino acids. The CDR3, as DNA: TGTGCCAGCAGTCGAGACAGGGAGACCTACGAGCAGTACTTC. Its translation is CASSRDRETYEQYF.

CDR3 nucleotides: TGTGCCAGCAGCTTAGCCGGGGTTTCTGAGCAGTTCTTC. It specifies CASSLAGVSEQFF. The chain couples TRBV11-3 to TRBJ2-1; a weak D match, TRBD2 (5 bases). Trimming took 1 base from V and 9 from J, leaving 10 bases between them. The CDR3 has 13 residues. Per the germline V gene, CDR1 is SGHNT and CDR2 is YENEEA.

A single count supports this clone. The J gene is TRBJ1-3, the V gene TRBV4-1; D is possibly TRBD1 (5 bases). This CDR3 has 16 amino acids. Trimming left V 0 bases short and J 0 bases short, with 9 bases between. Germline CDR1 reads MGHRA; CDR2 reads YSYEKL. The CDR3 DNA reads TGCGCCAGCAGCCAAGAGCCAGGGAACTCTGGAAACACCATATATTTT. It codes for CASSQEPGNSGNTIYF.

This clone has only one observation. This chain uses TRBV10-2 with TRBJ2-3, with 9 bases matching TRBD2. J lost 3 bases, V lost 4 bases, and 8 bases had no gene match. CDR3 length: 16 residues. Germline V gives CDR1 WSHSY, CDR2 SAAADI. The CDR3 region is CASSVRAGGLTDTQYF. The CDR3 region has the DNA TGCGCCAGCAGTGTGAGGGCGGGGGGGCTAACAGATACGCAGTATTTT.

The CDR3 coding sequence is TGTGCCAGCAGCGTAGATATAGGGCAAGGGACCGGGGAGCTGTTTTTT. Translation: CASSVDIGQGTGELFF. V usage is TRBV9 and J usage is TRBJ2-2; D unresolved. The V end lost 0 bases, the J end lost 5 bases, and 14 bases lay between the germline ends. CDR1 and CDR2 from the germline V gene are SGDLS and YYNGEE. This CDR3 has 16 residues. Drawing the rest from reference TRBV9 and TRBJ2-2, the complete variable domain is DSGVTQTPKHLITATGQRVTLRCSPRSGDLSVYWYQQSLDQGLQFLIQYYNGEERAKGNILERFSAQQFPDLHSELNLSSLELGDSALYFCASSVDIGQGTGELFFGEGSRLTVL.

This clone appeared a single time. The chain carries TRBV11-3 and TRBJ2-2; D is undetermined. Germline V gene data show CDR1 as SGHNT and CDR2 as YENEEA. Trimming stripped 2 bases from V and 8 bases from J, with 9 bases between. The CDR3 extends over 13 amino acids. The chain's CDR3 is CASSLIPGGELFF. CDR3 sequence (DNA): TGTGCCAGCAGCTTAATACCCGGTGGGGAGCTGTTTTTT.